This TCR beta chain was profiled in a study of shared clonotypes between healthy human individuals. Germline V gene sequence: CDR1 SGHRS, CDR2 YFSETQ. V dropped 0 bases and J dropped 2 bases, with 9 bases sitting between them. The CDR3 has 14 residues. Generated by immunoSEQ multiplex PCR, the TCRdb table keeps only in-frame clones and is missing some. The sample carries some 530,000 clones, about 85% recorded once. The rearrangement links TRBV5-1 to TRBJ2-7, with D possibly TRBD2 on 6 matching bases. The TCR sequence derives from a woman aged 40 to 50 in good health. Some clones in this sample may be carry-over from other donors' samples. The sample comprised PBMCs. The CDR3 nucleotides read TGCGCCAGCAGCTTGGTGGGGGGTCCCTACGAGCAGTACTTC. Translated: CASSLVGGPYEQYF.